This T cell receptor (beta chain) was sequenced for a study of shared clonotypes between healthy human individuals. For the study at large: CD4 naive and memory got three plates each, CD8 naive two, CD8 memory one.

The naive CD8 subset, CD45RO-negative cells positively selected for CCR7, excluded terminally differentiated effector memory CD45RA+ cells. The repertoire was sequenced with immunoSEQ multiplex PCR; TCRdb's copy has only in-frame clones and lacks some. The data show about 870,000 clones, approximately 92% seen once. General study points: Investigators collected only blood, and repertoires in tissues likely differ. Generally, naive subsets came out with larger estimated richness than memory subsets. For naive CD4 cells, approximately 4.8% of clonotypes were shared across a few donors.

Turning to this clone: The antigen remains unidentified.

The sequenced material came from naive CD8+ T cells sorted from blood. The sequence derives from a young man in good health.

CDR3 amino acids: CASRLTGGTEAFF. The CDR3 DNA follows: TGTGCCAGCAGGCTTACAGGGGGCACTGAAGCTTTCTTT. This rearrangement joins TRBV27 to TRBJ1-1; 8 nucleotides line up with TRBD1. The germline V gene encodes CDR1 MNHEY and CDR2 SMNVEV (reference sequence). The ends lost 6 bases at V and 4 bases at J; junction bases unmatched: 4. This CDR3 comprises 13 residues.